These 9 T cell receptor beta chains originate from one sample sequenced in a study of blood T cell repertoires in COVID-19. Some clones are missing from TCRdb's copy, which holds only in-frame ones; the method was immunoSEQ multiplex PCR. The top ten clones hold roughly 8.2% of a sample with roughly 120,000 clones, approximately 80% of them seen once. Sequencing was done on a sample of peripheral blood. These receptors were collected from an elderly woman with active or convalescent COVID-19.

This chain links TRBV7-2 with TRBJ1-6; D unresolved. CDR1 and CDR2 from the germline V gene are SGHTA and FQGNSA. CDR3 length equals 17 residues. Between the trimmed V and J ends, which lost 1 base and 0 bases, there was a span of 10 bases. CDR3 in DNA: TGTGCCAGCAGCTTAGTACAGTTGAGCTCCTATAATTCACCCCTCCACTTT. Its protein is CASSLVQLSSYNSPLHF.

This chain connects TRBV11-2 to TRBJ1-1; TRBD1 matches 9 bases. Unmatched junction bases numbered 6, after V lost 4 bases and J lost 6 bases. Per the germline V gene, CDR1 is SGHAT and CDR2 is FQNNGV. The CDR3 extends over 14 amino acids. The CDR3 DNA sequence: TGTGCCAGCAGCTCGTCAACAGGGGGCGCTGAAGCTTTCTTT. Its protein is CASSSSTGGAEAFF.

The V gene is TRBV6-5, the J gene TRBJ1-4; D is ambiguous. Germline-derived CDR1 and CDR2 are MNHEY and SVGAGI. The CDR3 is 15 amino acids. V was cut by 2 bases and J by 8 bases, with 15 bases left in between. The CDR3 loop reads CASSYGGNSREKLFF. CDR3 DNA sequence: TGTGCCAGCAGTTACGGCGGGAACTCGAGGGAAAAACTGTTTTTT.

This clone was seen more than once but under ten times. This chain joins TRBV18 and TRBJ2-7; TRBD1 matches 7 bases. The V gene's germline CDR1 is KGHSH and CDR2 LQKENI. This CDR3 spans 14 amino acids. Trimming at V came to 2 bases and at J to 11 bases, leaving 12 bases not matched to a gene. Here the CDR3 reads CASSPGTGQTKKYF. The DNA for the CDR3 is TGTGCCAGCTCACCAGGAACGGGACAGACTAAAAAGTACTTC.

The V call is TRBV29-1, the J call TRBJ2-5, with 10 bases fitting TRBD1. There are 14 residues in the CDR3. With 6 bases clipped from V and 2 bases from J, the junction kept 6 bases outside the gene matches. Germline CDR1 is SQVTM and CDR2 is ANQGSEA. The CDR3 nucleotides read TGCAGCGTAGCGGACAGGGGGAGACAAGAGACCCAGTACTTC. Translation: CSVADRGRQETQYF. Filled out from reference TRBV29-1 and TRBJ2-5, the complete variable domain reads SAVISQKPSRDICQRGTSLTIQCQVDSQVTMMFWYRQQPGQSLTLIATANQGSEATYESGFVIDKFPISRPNLTFSTLTVSNMSPEDSSIYLCSVADRGRQETQYFGPGTRLLVL.

This chain links TRBV7-9 with TRBJ1-1; a possible D gene is TRBD1 (6 bases). V lost 5 bases to trimming and J lost 2 bases, with 18 bases between them. The CDR3 is made up of 16 amino acids. The germline V gene encodes CDR1 SEHNR and CDR2 FQNEAQ (reference sequence). CDR3 coding DNA: TGTGCCAGCAGCCCTACGGGGGGGCTAGGTAACACTGAAGCTTTCTTT. Translated: CASSPTGGLGNTEAFF.

This clone occurred once. The chain couples TRBV7-2 to TRBJ1-5; 7 nucleotides match TRBD1. This CDR3 region has 12 residues. The ends lost 11 bases at V and 6 bases at J; junction bases unmatched: 7. CDR1 SGHTA and CDR2 FQGNSA come from the germline V gene. CDR3 nucleotides: TGTGCCTCAAAACAGGGGTCTCAGCCCCAGCATTTT. Translating gives CASKQGSQPQHF. Complete variable domain (other parts from reference TRBV7-2 and TRBJ1-5): GAGVSQSPSNKVTEKGKDVELRCDPISGHTALYWYRQSLGQGLEFLIYFQGNSAPDKSGLPSDRFSAERTGGSVSTLTIQRTQQEDSAVYLCASKQGSQPQHFGDGTRLSIL.

The chain links TRBV29-1 to TRBJ2-1; perhaps TRBD2 as D (6 bases). The germline V gene encodes CDR1 SQVTM and CDR2 ANQGSEA. V lost 1 base and J 3 bases, leaving 13 bases between the germline ends. The CDR3 covers 15 residues. The CDR3 spells CSVEVLAAIYNEQFF. The CDR3 bases are TGCAGCGTTGAAGTATTAGCGGCCATCTACAATGAGCAGTTCTTC.

The chain couples TRBV28 to TRBJ2-1; the match to TRBD1 covers 11 bases. Germline loops: CDR1 MDHEN, CDR2 SYDVKM. The CDR3 has 14 amino acids. V shed 8 bases, J shed 7 bases, and the junction held 7 bases outside the gene matches. CDR3 sequence reads: CASRTGTGGNEQFF. The CDR3 DNA follows: TGTGCCAGCCGAACCGGGACAGGGGGTAATGAGCAGTTCTTC.